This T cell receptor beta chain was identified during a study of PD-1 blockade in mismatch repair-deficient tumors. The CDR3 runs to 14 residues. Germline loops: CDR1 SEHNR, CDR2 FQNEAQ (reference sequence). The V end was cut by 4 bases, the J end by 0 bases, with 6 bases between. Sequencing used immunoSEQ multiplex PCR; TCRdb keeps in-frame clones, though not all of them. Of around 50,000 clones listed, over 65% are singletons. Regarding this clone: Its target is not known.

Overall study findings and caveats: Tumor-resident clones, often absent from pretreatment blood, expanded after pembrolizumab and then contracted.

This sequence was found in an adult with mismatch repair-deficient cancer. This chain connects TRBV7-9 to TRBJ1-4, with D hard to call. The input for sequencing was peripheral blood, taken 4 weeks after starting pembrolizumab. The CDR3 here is CASSSAATNEKLFF. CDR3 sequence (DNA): TGTGCCAGCAGCTCGGCAGCAACTAATGAAAAACTGTTTTTT.